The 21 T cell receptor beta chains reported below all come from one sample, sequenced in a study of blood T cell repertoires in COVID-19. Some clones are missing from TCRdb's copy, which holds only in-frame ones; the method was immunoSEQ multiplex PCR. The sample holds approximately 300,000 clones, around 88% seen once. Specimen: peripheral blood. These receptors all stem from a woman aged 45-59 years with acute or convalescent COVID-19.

Here the CDR3 DNA reads TGTGCCAGCAGTGTCGACTCCCCCGGCTCACCCCTCCACTTT. Translating it yields CASSVDSPGSPLHF. This chain joins TRBV28 and TRBJ1-6; D unclear. V lost 5 bases and J 10 bases, leaving 15 bases between the germline ends. The germline gives CDR1 MDHEN, CDR2 SYDVKM. The CDR3 runs 14 residues. Supplemented by reference TRBV28 and TRBJ1-6, the full variable domain reads DVKVTQSSRYLVKRTGEKVFLECVQDMDHENMFWYRQDPGLGLRLIYFSYDVKMKEKGDIPEGYSVSREKKERFSLILESASTNQTSMYLCASSVDSPGSPLHFGNGTRLTVT.

The CDR3 coding sequence is TGTGCCAGCAGCTTAGCCGGTGAGCAGTACTTC. Encoded protein: CASSLAGEQYF. The chain links TRBV7-9 to TRBJ2-7; D ambiguous. CDR3 length equals 11 residues. The germline V and J ends were trimmed by 0 bases and 7 bases, with 4 bases remaining between them. Germline assignment: CDR1 SEHNR and CDR2 FQNEAQ (reference sequence). Combining the CDR3 with reference TRBV7-9 and TRBJ2-7 gives the whole variable domain DTGVSQNPRHKITKRGQNVTFRCDPISEHNRLYWYRQTLGQGPEFLTYFQNEAQLEKSRLLSDRFSAERPKGSFSTLEIQRTEQGDSAMYLCASSLAGEQYFGPGTRLTVT.

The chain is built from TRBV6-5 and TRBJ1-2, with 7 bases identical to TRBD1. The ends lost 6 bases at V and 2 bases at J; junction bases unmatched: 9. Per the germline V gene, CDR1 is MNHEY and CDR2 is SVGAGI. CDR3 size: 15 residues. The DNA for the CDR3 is TGTGCCAGCAGCTCGAGAGGGGGCGTGAACTATGGCTACACCTTC. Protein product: CASSSRGGVNYGYTF.

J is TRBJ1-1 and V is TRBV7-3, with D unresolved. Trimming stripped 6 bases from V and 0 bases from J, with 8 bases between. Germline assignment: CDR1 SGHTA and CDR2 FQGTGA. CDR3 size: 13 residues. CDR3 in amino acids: CASRSTVNTEAFF. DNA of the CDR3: TGTGCCAGCAGATCAACAGTGAACACTGAAGCTTTCTTT.

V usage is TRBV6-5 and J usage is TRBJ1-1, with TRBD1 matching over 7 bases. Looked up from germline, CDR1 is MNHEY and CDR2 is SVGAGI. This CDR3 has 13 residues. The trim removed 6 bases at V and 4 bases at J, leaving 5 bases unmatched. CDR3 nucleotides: TGTGCCAGCAGCTCGAACAGGGGCACTGAAGCTTTCTTT. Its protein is CASSSNRGTEAFF.

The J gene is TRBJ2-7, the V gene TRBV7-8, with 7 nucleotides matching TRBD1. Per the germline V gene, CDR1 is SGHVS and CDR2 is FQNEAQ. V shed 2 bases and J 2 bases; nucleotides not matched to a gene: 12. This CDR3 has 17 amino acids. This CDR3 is CASSLRVGAGGTYEQYF. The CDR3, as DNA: TGTGCCAGCAGCTTAAGGGTTGGGGCAGGGGGAACCTACGAGCAGTACTTC. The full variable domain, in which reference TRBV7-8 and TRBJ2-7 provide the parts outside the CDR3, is GAGVSQSPRYKVAKRGQDVALRCDPISGHVSLFWYQQALGQGPEFLTYFQNEAQLDKSGLPSDRFFAERPEGSVSTLKIQRTQQEDSAVYLCASSLRVGAGGTYEQYFGPGTRLTVT.

CDR3 region: CASSRPEGWTYNEQFF. The CDR3 region has the DNA TGTGCCAGCAGCCGTCCTGAGGGTTGGACCTACAATGAGCAGTTCTTC. V and J are TRBV7-9 and TRBJ2-1; D is perhaps TRBD2 (5 bases). Trimming removed 5 bases at V and 2 bases at J, with 16 bases between. The CDR3 extends over 16 amino acids. Per germline, CDR1 SEHNR and CDR2 FQNEAQ (reference sequence).

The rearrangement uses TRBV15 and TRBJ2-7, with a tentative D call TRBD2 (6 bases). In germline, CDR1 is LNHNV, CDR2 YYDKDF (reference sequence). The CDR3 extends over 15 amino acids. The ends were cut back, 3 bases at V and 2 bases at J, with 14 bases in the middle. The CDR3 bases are TGTGCCACCAGCAGCTGGATCCCGGGGGCCTACGAGCAGTACTTC. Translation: CATSSWIPGAYEQYF.

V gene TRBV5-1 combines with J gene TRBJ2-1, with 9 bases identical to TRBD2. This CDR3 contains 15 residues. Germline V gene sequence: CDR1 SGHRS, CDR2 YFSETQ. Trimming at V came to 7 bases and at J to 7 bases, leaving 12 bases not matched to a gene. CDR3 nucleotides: TGCGCCAGCTCCAAGGATTTAGCGGGAGTAAATGAGCAGTTCTTC. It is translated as CASSKDLAGVNEQFF. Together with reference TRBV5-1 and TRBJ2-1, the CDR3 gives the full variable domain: KAGVTQTPRYLIKTRGQQVTLSCSPISGHRSVSWYQQTPGQGLQFLFEYFSETQRNKGNFPGRFSGRQFSNSRSEMNVSTLELGDSALYLCASSKDLAGVNEQFFGPGTRLTVL.

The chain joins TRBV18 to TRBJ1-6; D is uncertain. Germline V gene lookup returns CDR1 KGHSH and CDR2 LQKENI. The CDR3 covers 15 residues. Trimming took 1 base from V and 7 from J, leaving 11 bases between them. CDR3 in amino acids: CASSPLPGSNSPLHF. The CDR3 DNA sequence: TGTGCCAGCTCACCACTCCCGGGTAGCAATTCACCCCTCCACTTT.

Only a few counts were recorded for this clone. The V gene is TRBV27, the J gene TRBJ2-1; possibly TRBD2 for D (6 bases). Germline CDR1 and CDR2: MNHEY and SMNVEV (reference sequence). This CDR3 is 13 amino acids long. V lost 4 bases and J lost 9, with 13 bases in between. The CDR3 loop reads CASSSYLGGEQFF. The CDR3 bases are TGTGCCAGCAGTTCCTACCTCGGGGGTGAGCAGTTCTTC.

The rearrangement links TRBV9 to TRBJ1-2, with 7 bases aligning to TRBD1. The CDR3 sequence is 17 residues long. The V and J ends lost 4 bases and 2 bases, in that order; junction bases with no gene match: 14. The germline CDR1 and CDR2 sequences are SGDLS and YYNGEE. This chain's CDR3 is CASSPYTRGNRNYGYTF. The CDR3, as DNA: TGTGCCAGCAGCCCCTACACCAGGGGGAACAGGAACTATGGCTACACCTTC.

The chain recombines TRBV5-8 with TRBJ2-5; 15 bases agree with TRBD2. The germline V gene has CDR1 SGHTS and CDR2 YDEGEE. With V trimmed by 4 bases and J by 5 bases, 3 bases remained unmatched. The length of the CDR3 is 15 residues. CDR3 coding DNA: TGTGCCAGCAGCCCCGGGACTAGCGGGAGGGAGACCCAGTACTTC. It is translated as CASSPGTSGRETQYF.

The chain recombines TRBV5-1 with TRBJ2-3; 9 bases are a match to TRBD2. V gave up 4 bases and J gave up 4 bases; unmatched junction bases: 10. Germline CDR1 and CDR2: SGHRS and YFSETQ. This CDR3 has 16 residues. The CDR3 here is CASSPGAGGPPDTQYF. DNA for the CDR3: TGCGCCAGCAGCCCGGGGGCGGGAGGGCCCCCAGATACGCAGTATTTT.

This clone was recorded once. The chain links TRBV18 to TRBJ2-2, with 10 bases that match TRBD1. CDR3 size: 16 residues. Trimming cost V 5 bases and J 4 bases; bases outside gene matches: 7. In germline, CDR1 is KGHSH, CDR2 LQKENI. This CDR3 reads CASSYRDRGLTGELFF. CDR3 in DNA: TGTGCCAGCTCATACCGGGACAGGGGACTCACCGGGGAGCTGTTTTTT.

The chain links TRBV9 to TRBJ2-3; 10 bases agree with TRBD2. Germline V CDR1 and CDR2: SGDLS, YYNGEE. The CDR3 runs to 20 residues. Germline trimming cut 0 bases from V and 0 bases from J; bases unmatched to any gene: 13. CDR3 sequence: CASSVEGAGGYGSSTDTQYF. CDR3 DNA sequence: TGTGCCAGCAGCGTAGAAGGAGCGGGAGGGTACGGATCTAGCACAGATACGCAGTATTTT.

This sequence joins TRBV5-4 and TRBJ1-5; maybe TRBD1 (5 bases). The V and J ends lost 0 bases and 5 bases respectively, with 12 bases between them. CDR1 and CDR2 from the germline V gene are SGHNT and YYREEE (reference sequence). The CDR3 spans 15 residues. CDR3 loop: CASSLGGGRDQPQHF. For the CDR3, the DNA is TGTGCCAGCAGCTTGGGGGGCGGAAGGGATCAGCCCCAGCATTTT.

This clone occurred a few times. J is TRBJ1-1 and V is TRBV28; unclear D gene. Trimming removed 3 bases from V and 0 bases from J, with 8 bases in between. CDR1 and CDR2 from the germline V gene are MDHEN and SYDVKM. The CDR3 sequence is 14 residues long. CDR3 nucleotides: TGTGCCAGCAGTTTCAGGACTGTGAACACTGAAGCTTTCTTT. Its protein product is CASSFRTVNTEAFF.

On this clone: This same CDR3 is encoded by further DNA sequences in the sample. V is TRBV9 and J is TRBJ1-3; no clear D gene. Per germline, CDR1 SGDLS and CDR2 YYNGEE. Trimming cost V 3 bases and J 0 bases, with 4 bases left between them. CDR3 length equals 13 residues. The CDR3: CASSASSGNTIYF. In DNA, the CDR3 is TGTGCCAGCAGCGCCAGCTCTGGAAACACCATATATTTT.

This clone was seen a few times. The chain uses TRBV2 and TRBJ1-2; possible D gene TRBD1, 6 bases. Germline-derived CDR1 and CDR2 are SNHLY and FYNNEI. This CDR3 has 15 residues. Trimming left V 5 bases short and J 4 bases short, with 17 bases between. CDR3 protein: CASSQSTGSGYGYTF. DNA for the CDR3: TGTGCCAGCAGTCAATCTACAGGGTCAGGCTATGGCTACACCTTC.

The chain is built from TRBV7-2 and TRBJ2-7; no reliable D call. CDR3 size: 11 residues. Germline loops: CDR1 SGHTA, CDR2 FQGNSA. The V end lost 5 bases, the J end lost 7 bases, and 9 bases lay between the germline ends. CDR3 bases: TGTGCCAGCAGCCCCCTACTAGAGCAGTACTTC. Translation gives CASSPLLEQYF.